This T cell receptor (beta chain) was sequenced during a study of cytomegalovirus exposure and HLA in healthy donors. CDR1 SGHAT and CDR2 FQNNGV come from the germline V gene. This CDR3 region has 14 residues. V was pared by 1 base and J by 6 bases, with 13 bases between. Method: immunoSEQ multiplex PCR; TCRdb's copy keeps in-frame clones and lacks some. The top ten hold about 7.2% of the sample, which has some 180,000 clones, more than 75% seen once. The V call is TRBV11-2, the J call TRBJ2-7; D might be TRBD1 (6 bases). This clonotype originated in a man aged 30 to 39 in good health and CMV-seropositive. What was sequenced was PBMCs. CDR3 region: CASSLGQAVREQYF. CDR3 DNA: TGTGCCAGCAGCTTAGGACAGGCTGTCCGCGAGCAGTACTTC.